The 21 T cell receptor beta chains reported below all come from one sample, sequenced in a study of shared clonotypes between healthy human individuals. Method: immunoSEQ multiplex PCR; TCRdb's copy keeps in-frame clones and lacks some. The sample lists some 380,000 clones; around 96% were seen once. Sequenced material: memory CD8+ T cells sorted from blood. The subset here: CD45RO+ cells pooled with CCR7-negative TemRA cells. The receptors come from a man aged 25 to 40 in good health.

The V call is TRBV5-5, the J call TRBJ2-7, with 12 nucleotides matching TRBD2. The CDR3 length is 13 residues. Per germline, CDR1 SGHKS and CDR2 YYEKEE (reference sequence). Trimming took 4 bases from V and 6 from J; bases not matched to a gene: 2. DNA of the CDR3: TGTGCCAGCAGCCCGACTAGCGGGAGCGAGCAGTACTTC. It is translated as CASSPTSGSEQYF.

This sequence joins TRBV7-2 and TRBJ2-7, with 11 bases lining up with TRBD2. Germline CDR1 SGHTA, CDR2 FQGNSA. The CDR3 contains 15 residues. V was clipped by 3 bases and J by 7 bases; unmatched bases: 8. CDR3 nucleotide sequence: TGTGCCAGCAGCTTTAGCGGGAGGGCCGGTCAAGAGCAGTACTTC. This encodes CASSFSGRAGQEQYF.

The gene calls are TRBV5-1 and TRBJ1-2; 9 nucleotides line up with TRBD1. J was trimmed by 0 bases and V by 9 bases; bases with no gene match: 9. The CDR3 has 15 residues. Germline V gene lookup returns CDR1 SGHRS and CDR2 YFSETQ. CDR3 loop: CATTPDRGANYGYTF. The CDR3 DNA follows: TGCGCCACCACGCCGGACAGGGGAGCTAACTATGGCTACACCTTC.

This rearrangement joins TRBV5-1 to TRBJ2-3; no clear D. This CDR3 has 17 residues. V lost 2 bases to trimming and J lost 0 bases, with 16 bases between them. Germline V gene sequence: CDR1 SGHRS, CDR2 YFSETQ. This chain's CDR3 is CASSFYTIGTSTDTQYF. The CDR3 DNA is TGCGCCAGCAGCTTTTACACGATCGGTACTAGCACAGATACGCAGTATTTT.

The CDR3 sequence is CASSEILIAELFF. In DNA, the CDR3 is TGTGCCAGCAGTGAAATTCTGATAGCGGAACTGTTTTTT. This sequence joins TRBV6-1 and TRBJ1-4; D is unclear. Germline V gene lookup returns CDR1 MNHNS and CDR2 SASEGT. This CDR3 is 13 amino acids long. V lost 2 bases to trimming and J lost 12 bases, with 13 bases between them.

The rearrangement uses TRBV18 and TRBJ2-2; 9 nucleotides agree with TRBD2. The trim removed 3 bases at V and 1 base at J, leaving 0 bases unmatched. The CDR3 length is 15 residues. Per the germline V gene, CDR1 is KGHSH and CDR2 is LQKENI. The CDR3 protein is CASSPTSGNTGELFF. The DNA of the CDR3 is TGTGCCAGCTCACCGACTAGCGGGAACACCGGGGAGCTGTTTTTT.

This clone was detected only once. The chain employs TRBV6-1 and TRBJ2-2; maybe TRBD2 (7 bases). Germline assignment: CDR1 MNHNS and CDR2 SASEGT. This CDR3 is 14 amino acids long. Trimming removed 4 bases at V and 6 bases at J, with 12 bases between. In nucleotides, the CDR3 is TGTGCCAGCAGTGTGAGGGAGGGGGCCGGGGAGCTGTTTTTT. Residues: CASSVREGAGELFF.

The chain carries TRBV5-6 and TRBJ1-1; perhaps TRBD1 as D (5 bases). V was shortened by 0 bases and J by 0 bases, with 6 bases between the two germline ends. There are 14 residues in the CDR3. Per the germline V gene, CDR1 is SGHDT and CDR2 is YYEEEE. CDR3 nucleotide sequence: TGTGCCAGCAGCTTGGTGGGGCTGAACACTGAAGCTTTCTTT. It encodes CASSLVGLNTEAFF.

This rearrangement joins TRBV11-2 to TRBJ1-5; D may be TRBD1 (6 bases). Per germline, CDR1 SGHAT and CDR2 FQNNGV. Between the trimmed V and J ends, which lost 0 bases and 3 bases, there was a span of 9 bases. This CDR3 spans 15 amino acids. The CDR3 spells CASSLDGGSNQPQHF. The DNA of the CDR3 is TGTGCCAGCAGCTTAGATGGGGGCTCCAATCAGCCCCAGCATTTT. The full variable domain, its missing parts supplied by reference TRBV11-2 and TRBJ1-5, is EAGVAQSPRYKIIEKRQSVAFWCNPISGHATLYWYQQILGQGPKLLIQFQNNGVVDDSQLPKDRFSAERLKGVDSTLKIQPAKLEDSAVYLCASSLDGGSNQPQHFGDGTRLSIL.

The table lists this clone with a few counts. Other DNA sequences of this sample code for an identical CDR3. The chain is built from TRBV14 and TRBJ1-1; D not certain. The germline V gene encodes CDR1 SGHDN and CDR2 FVKESK. There are 14 residues in the CDR3. The V gene lost 1 base and the J gene lost 0 bases, with 6 bases spanning the gap. The CDR3 loop reads CASSQGRVNTEAFF. The CDR3 DNA follows: TGTGCCAGCAGCCAAGGGAGGGTGAACACTGAAGCTTTCTTT.

The chain couples TRBV6-5 to TRBJ1-5, with D possibly TRBD1 on 6 matching bases. Germline assignment: CDR1 MNHEY and CDR2 SVGAGI. Trimming shortened V by 0 bases and J by 6 bases, and 6 bases separated the two germline ends. This CDR3 has 13 residues. Here the CDR3 DNA reads TGTGCCAGCAGTTACTCGACAGGTCAGCCCCAGCATTTT. It is translated as CASSYSTGQPQHF.

The CDR3 here is CASSFKGDTQYF. The CDR3 nucleotides are TGCGCCAGCAGCTTTAAGGGAGATACGCAGTATTTT. The chain combines TRBV5-1 with TRBJ2-3; no firm D call. Germline V gene data show CDR1 as SGHRS and CDR2 as YFSETQ. The germline V and J ends were trimmed by 2 bases and 5 bases, with 6 bases remaining between them. The length of the CDR3 is 12 residues.

This chain links TRBV14 with TRBJ1-1; unclear D gene. V lost 8 bases to trimming and J lost 0 bases, with 10 bases between them. The germline CDR1 and CDR2 sequences are SGHDN and FVKESK. The CDR3 consists of 13 residues. DNA for the CDR3: TGTGCCAGCTCCCCGTCGGTGAACACTGAAGCTTTCTTT. Translation gives CASSPSVNTEAFF.

This chain links TRBV5-6 with TRBJ2-5; 7 bases align to TRBD2. Germline CDR1 and CDR2: SGHDT and YYEEEE. The CDR3 is made up of 14 amino acids. Trimming took 4 bases from V and 7 from J; bases not matched to a gene: 10. This chain's CDR3 is CASSARDYLGTQYF. CDR3 DNA sequence: TGTGCCAGCAGCGCCCGGGACTACTTGGGGACCCAGTACTTC.

The chain is built from TRBV19 and TRBJ2-2, with TRBD1 matching over 9 bases. The CDR3 is 16 residues long. Unmatched junction bases numbered 6, after V lost 5 bases and J lost 2 bases. In germline, CDR1 is LNHDA, CDR2 SQIVND (reference sequence). The CDR3 loop reads CASSATGGLNTGELFF. CDR3 in DNA: TGTGCCAGTAGTGCCACAGGGGGCTTAAACACCGGGGAGCTGTTTTTT.

This clone was seen just once. The chain combines TRBV11-1 with TRBJ2-2; 8 bases are a match to TRBD2. The J segment lost 4 bases and the V segment lost 5 bases, leaving 12 bases of the junction unmatched. The CDR3 loop spans 17 amino acids. Germline V gene sequence: CDR1 SGHAT, CDR2 FQDESV (reference sequence). In DNA form, the CDR3 reads TGTGCCAGCAGCAGAGTACTAGCGGCCCCGGTCACCGGGGAGCTGTTTTTT. Amino acid sequence: CASSRVLAAPVTGELFF.

The chain is built from TRBV2 and TRBJ2-7; D gene ambiguous. CDR1 and CDR2 from the germline V gene are SNHLY and FYNNEI. This CDR3 region has 16 residues. V dropped 8 bases and J dropped 0 bases, with 20 bases sitting between them. CDR3 sequence reads: CASSAIRRRNSYEQYF. CDR3 coding DNA: TGTGCCAGCTCGGCAATTCGGCGGAGAAACTCCTACGAGCAGTACTTC.

V is TRBV20-1 and J is TRBJ2-3; D is unresolved. The CDR3 covers 11 residues. Germline-derived CDR1 and CDR2 are DFQATT and SNEGSKA (reference sequence). Deletions cut 0 bases from V and 8 bases from J, with 6 bases between. The CDR3 spells CSARDPITQYF. CDR3 coding DNA: TGCAGTGCTAGAGATCCTATTACGCAGTATTTT.

The CDR3 loop reads CASSQAGLAVFEQYF. CDR3 DNA: TGTGCCAGCAGCCAAGCGGGACTAGCTGTCTTCGAGCAGTACTTC. This chain links TRBV14 with TRBJ2-7; 9 bases line up with TRBD2. J gave up 6 bases and V 1 base, and 7 bases lay outside the gene matches. The CDR3 is made up of 15 amino acids. Germline CDR1 is SGHDN and CDR2 is FVKESK.

The V call is TRBV29-1, the J call TRBJ2-7; perhaps TRBD2 as D (5 bases). Germline values: CDR1 SQVTM, CDR2 ANQGSEA. This CDR3 has 12 amino acids. V was shortened by 4 bases and J by 3 bases, with 10 bases between the two germline ends. The CDR3, as DNA: TGCAGCGTTGCTGAGGGTGGCTACGAGCAGTACTTC. The encoded protein is CSVAEGGYEQYF.

V and J are TRBV11-2 and TRBJ2-7; unclear D gene. The length of the CDR3 is 14 residues. V was pared by 4 bases and J by 0 bases, with 10 bases between. Germline values: CDR1 SGHAT, CDR2 FQNNGV. The DNA for the CDR3 is TGTGCCAGCAGCTCCCTCAGGAGCTCCTACGAGCAGTACTTC. Its protein product is CASSSLRSSYEQYF.